Listed below are T cell receptor beta chains from one sample, sequenced in a study of blood T cell repertoires in COVID-19. Profiled with immunoSEQ multiplex PCR; TCRdb holds only in-frame clones, not every one. Of more than 85,000 clones in the sample, 65% to 90% are singletons; the top ten hold around 25%. Material for sequencing was peripheral blood. These receptors were obtained from a man aged 60 to 75 with acute or convalescent COVID-19. CDR3s leave out the opening cysteine and the closing phenylalanine or tryptophan. The order of the fields is CDR3 protein, V gene, J gene.

ASSLVAGGNYGYT	TRBV11-2	TRBJ1-2
ASSTRTPFEAF	TRBV19	TRBJ1-1
ASSLERPRYGYT	TRBV7-9	TRBJ1-2
ASSAGVNSYEQY	TRBV6-5	TRBJ2-7
ASSLSFSAEQETQY	TRBV5-8	TRBJ2-5
ASSMTPVLETQY	TRBV19	TRBJ2-5
ASSAVGTTGAKNIQY	TRBV19	TRBJ2-4
ASSQAPVAGGLGEQF	TRBV7-2	TRBJ2-1
ASRQTGTGATGGNQPQH	TRBV27	TRBJ1-5
ASSERQGAYNEQF	TRBV28	TRBJ2-1
ASSETGGYNYGYT	TRBV5-1	TRBJ1-2
ASSVGAGPGELF	TRBV2	TRBJ2-2
ASSPDRGMGHT	TRBV18	TRBJ1-2
ATRGLNTEAF	TRBV25-1	TRBJ1-1
ASSQGLAGGNWNEQF	TRBV4-1	TRBJ2-1
ASSPGGGPIYEQY	TRBV7-2	TRBJ2-7
ASRQAGGPYETQY	TRBV7-2	TRBJ2-5
ASSDANRGLKNEQF	TRBV6-4	TRBJ2-1
ASSTRRGFFGGYT	TRBV19	TRBJ1-2
ASRYGTGGDRGEKLF	TRBV28	TRBJ1-4
ASSGGSGSRELF	TRBV5-6	TRBJ2-2
ASSQGGVQSPLH	TRBV3-1/TRBV3-2	TRBJ1-6
ASSETGGIQPQH	TRBV6-1	TRBJ1-5
SVDHGQVNNEQF	TRBV29-1	TRBJ2-1
ASSLAQRGGSYNEQF	TRBV11-2	TRBJ2-1
ASSFGESGNTIY	TRBV5-4	TRBJ1-3
ASSWTSGGRRGNEQF	TRBV2	TRBJ2-1
ASSLGAGREKLF	TRBV5-1	TRBJ1-4
ASSPIGVHSNQPQH	TRBV18	TRBJ1-5
ASSLDGSNQPQH	TRBV11-2	TRBJ1-5
ATSGDSGGPIRTDTQY	TRBV24-1	TRBJ2-3
ASSPPPLTRYTTDTQY	TRBV7-9	TRBJ2-3
ACGTSGGLEQF	TRBV5-1	TRBJ2-1
ASSHVLRGRGANTGELF	TRBV7-9	TRBJ2-2
ASSPGLGNTIY	TRBV18	TRBJ1-3
ASSRLAGGPETQY	TRBV18	TRBJ2-5
ASSFRQTTTDTQY	TRBV6-5	TRBJ2-3